This T cell receptor (beta chain) was profiled in a study of cytomegalovirus exposure and HLA in healthy donors. In regard to this clone: Its target is not known.

Libraries were prepared by immunoSEQ multiplex PCR; TCRdb keeps only in-frame clonotypes and omits some of them. The data hold about 120,000 clones, with 70% to 90% observed a single time. General study results and limits: It was reported that the classifier diagnosed cytomegalovirus status with high specificity and sensitivity in both the original and validation cohorts.

Looked up from germline, CDR1 is MRHNA and CDR2 is SNTAGT. V lost 5 bases and J lost 5; bases outside the gene matches: 10. The CDR3 contains 15 residues. The sequence was collected from a man between 18 and 35 years old in good health and CMV-seropositive. J is TRBJ2-5 and V is TRBV6-4; 8 nucleotides match TRBD2. The sequencing input was PBMCs. DNA of the CDR3: TGTGCCAGCAGTTGGACCGGGACTAGTGGGGAGACCCAGTACTTC. Translating it yields CASSWTGTSGETQYF.